A selection of T cell receptor beta chains follows, all from one sample in a study of patients and donors after allogeneic stem cell transplantation. TCRdb used MiXCR to reprocess the RT-PCR reads, holding one entry per CDR3 protein. The table has about 160,000 distinct CDR3 sequences, approximately 37% seen once. Sequenced material: blood, either unsorted or a sorted T cell fraction (not recorded which). The receptors were sampled from a human donor who was either an allogeneic HSCT recipient or a stem cell or donor lymphocyte infusion donor (not recorded which). It is not recorded whose cells these are; they may come from a transplant donor. The CDR3 runs from the conserved cysteine through the conserved F or W. Expanded clones are given a class, and other clones once, few, many or no size at all.

clone size: NA; J gene: TRBJ2-2; V gene: TRBV11-2; CDR3 protein: CASRLPMRRGELFF
clone size: NA; J gene: TRBJ1-1; V gene: TRBV2; CDR3 protein: CASMDTNTEAFF
clone size: few; J gene: TRBJ2-2; V gene: TRBV5-1; CDR3 protein: CASTGEPNTGELFF
clone size: few; J gene: TRBJ1-6; V gene: TRBV6-4; CDR3 protein: CASSERTGDSPLHF
clone size: once; J gene: TRBJ1-6; V gene: TRBV28; CDR3 protein: CASTREGRSPLHF
clone size: NA; J gene: TRBJ1-2; V gene: TRBV12-3/TRBV12-4; CDR3 protein: CASSLMGTGFSNYGYTF
clone size: few; J gene: TRBJ1-6; V gene: TRBV9; CDR3 protein: CASGVSANKSSYNSPLHF
clone size: many; J gene: TRBJ1-1; V gene: TRBV6-6; CDR3 protein: CASSYSSVGDEAFF
clone size: few; J gene: TRBJ2-1; V gene: TRBV12-3/TRBV12-4; CDR3 protein: CASSWERPEQFF
clone size: few; J gene: TRBJ1-6; V gene: TRBV20-1; CDR3 protein: CSATGGFSYNSPLHF
clone size: few; J gene: TRBJ1-1; V gene: TRBV24-1; CDR3 protein: CATSAAGFNTEAFF
clone size: NA; J gene: TRBJ2-3; V gene: TRBV5-1; CDR3 protein: CASSPVSGGFLSTDTQYF
clone size: NA; J gene: TRBJ2-2; V gene: TRBV6-5; CDR3 protein: CASSYTGSAGELFF
clone size: NA; J gene: TRBJ2-7; V gene: TRBV10-3; CDR3 protein: CAISDRSFYEQYF
clone size: NA; J gene: TRBJ1-1; V gene: TRBV20-1; CDR3 protein: CRAKNRGTEAFF
clone size: few; J gene: TRBJ1-1; V gene: TRBV7-2; CDR3 protein: CASSLTGGPTEAFF
clone size: NA; J gene: TRBJ2-1; V gene: TRBV7-8; CDR3 protein: CASTTRGGGDEQFF
clone size: NA; J gene: TRBJ1-1; V gene: TRBV11-2; CDR3 protein: CASSHLHGNTEAFF
clone size: NA; J gene: TRBJ1-1; V gene: TRBV20-1; CDR3 protein: CSARDWRGTNTEAFF
clone size: NA; J gene: TRBJ1-6; V gene: TRBV12-3/TRBV12-4; CDR3 protein: CASRPTALYNSPLHF
clone size: NA; J gene: TRBJ1-6; V gene: TRBV5-1; CDR3 protein: CASSLGSGDRGNSPLHF
clone size: NA; J gene: TRBJ2-1; V gene: TRBV7-8; CDR3 protein: CASSASLYEQFF
clone size: few; J gene: TRBJ1-1; V gene: TRBV20-1; CDR3 protein: CSARLGRYTEAFF
clone size: few; J gene: TRBJ1-3; V gene: TRBV7-9; CDR3 protein: CASSGTDLRNTIYF
clone size: NA; J gene: TRBJ1-1; V gene: TRBV7-9; CDR3 protein: CASSPQSEAFF
clone size: NA; J gene: TRBJ2-7; V gene: TRBV7-9; CDR3 protein: CASSYRPGTSSYEQYF